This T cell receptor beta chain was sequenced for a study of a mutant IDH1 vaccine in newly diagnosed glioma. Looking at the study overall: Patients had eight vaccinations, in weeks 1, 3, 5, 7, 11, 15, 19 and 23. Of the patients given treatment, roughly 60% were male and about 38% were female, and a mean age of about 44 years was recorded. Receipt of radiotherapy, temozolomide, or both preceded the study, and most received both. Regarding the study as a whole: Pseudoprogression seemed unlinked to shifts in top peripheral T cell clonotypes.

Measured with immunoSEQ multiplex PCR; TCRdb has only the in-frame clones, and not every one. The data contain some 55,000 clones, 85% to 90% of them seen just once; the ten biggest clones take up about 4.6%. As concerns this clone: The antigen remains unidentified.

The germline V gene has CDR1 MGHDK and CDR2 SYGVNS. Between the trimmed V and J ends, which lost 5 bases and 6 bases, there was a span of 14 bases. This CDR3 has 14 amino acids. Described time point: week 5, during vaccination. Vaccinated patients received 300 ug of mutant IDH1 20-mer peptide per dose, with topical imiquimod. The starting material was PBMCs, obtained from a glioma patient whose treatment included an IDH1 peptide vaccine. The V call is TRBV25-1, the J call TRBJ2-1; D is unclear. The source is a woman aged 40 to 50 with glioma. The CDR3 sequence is CASSPLSTGNEQFF. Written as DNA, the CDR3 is TGTGCCAGCAGTCCACTTTCAACCGGCAATGAGCAGTTCTTC.